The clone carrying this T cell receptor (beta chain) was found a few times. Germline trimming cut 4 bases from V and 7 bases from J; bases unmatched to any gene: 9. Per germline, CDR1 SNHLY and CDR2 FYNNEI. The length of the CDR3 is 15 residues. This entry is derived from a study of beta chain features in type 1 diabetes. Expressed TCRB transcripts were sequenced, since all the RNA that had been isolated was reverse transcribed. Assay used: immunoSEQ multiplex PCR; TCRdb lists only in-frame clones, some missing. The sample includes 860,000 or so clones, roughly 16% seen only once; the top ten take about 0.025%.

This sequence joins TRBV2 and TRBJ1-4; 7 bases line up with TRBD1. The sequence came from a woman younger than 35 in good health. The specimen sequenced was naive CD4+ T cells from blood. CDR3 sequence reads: CASSARTGGVEKLFF. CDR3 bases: TGTGCCAGCAGTGCCCGGACAGGAGGGGTTGAAAAACTGTTTTTT.